The clone carrying this T cell receptor (beta chain) has ten or more counts. Its antigen remains unidentified. RNA transcripts gave rise to amplified TCR beta CDR3 regions. Researchers ran a first-round RT-PCR on the TCR CDR3 using the HTBI primer set. TCRdb recomputed calls from the multiplex PCR reads with MiXCR, one row per CDR3 protein. This sample has some 550,000 distinct CDR3 sequences, with less than 25% found just once. This record comes from a study of T cells in Graves' hyperthyroidism and ophthalmopathy. Notes on the study in general: The majority of expanded thyroid clonotypes above 0.001 also appeared in blood.

The CDR3 totals 14 residues. Germline CDR1 and CDR2: KGHDR and SFDVKD. After removal of 5 bases from V and 1 base from J, the junction contained 3 bases not matched to a gene. The diagnoses drew upon clinical symptoms, serum thyroxine and TRAb, thyroid ultrasound and orbital computed tomography. Out of approximately 10 ml of fresh peripheral blood came the PBMCs. Sequenced: blood. The J gene is TRBJ1-2, the V gene TRBV24-1; 7 bases fit TRBD1. The receptor's source is a man between 18 and 29 years old with Graves' hyperthyroidism. This CDR3 reads CATSGTGGNYGYTF. The CDR3 nucleotides are TGTGCCACCAGTGGGACAGGAGGTAACTATGGCTACACCTTC.